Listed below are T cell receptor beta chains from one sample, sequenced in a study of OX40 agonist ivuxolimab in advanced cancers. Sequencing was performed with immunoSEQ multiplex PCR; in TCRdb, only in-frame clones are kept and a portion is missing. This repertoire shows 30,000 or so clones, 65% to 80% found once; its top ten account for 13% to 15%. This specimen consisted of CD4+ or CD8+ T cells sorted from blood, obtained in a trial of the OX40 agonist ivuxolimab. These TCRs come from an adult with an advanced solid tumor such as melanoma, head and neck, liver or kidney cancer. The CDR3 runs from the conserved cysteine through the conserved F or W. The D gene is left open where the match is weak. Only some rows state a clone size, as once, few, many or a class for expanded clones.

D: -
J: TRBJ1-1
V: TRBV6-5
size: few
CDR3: CASSPRQVMNTEAFF
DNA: TGTGCCAGCAGTCCCAGGCAAGTCATGAACACTGAAGCTTTCTTT

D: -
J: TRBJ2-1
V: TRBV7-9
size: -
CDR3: CASSLGDVNEQFF
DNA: TGTGCCAGCAGCTTAGGGGACGTTAATGAGCAGTTCTTC

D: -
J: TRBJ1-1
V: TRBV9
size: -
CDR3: CVSSVAPNTEAFF
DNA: TGTGTCAGCAGCGTAGCCCCGAACACTGAAGCTTTCTTT

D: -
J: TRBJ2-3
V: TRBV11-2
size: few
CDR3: CASSLFGIREFDTQYF
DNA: TGTGCCAGCAGCTTATTTGGGATCAGGGAGTTCGATACGCAGTATTTT

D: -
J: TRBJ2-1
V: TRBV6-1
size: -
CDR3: CASSEGGTRRDEQFF
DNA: TGTGCCAGCAGTGAAGGGGGGACACGGCGCGATGAGCAGTTCTTC

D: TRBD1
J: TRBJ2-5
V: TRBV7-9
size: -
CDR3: CASSRRQGPQETQYF
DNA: TGTGCCAGCAGCCGCAGACAGGGCCCACAAGAGACCCAGTACTTC

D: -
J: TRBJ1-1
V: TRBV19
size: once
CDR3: CASSRQMNTEAFF
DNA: TGTGCCAGTAGTCGACAGATGAACACTGAAGCTTTCTTT

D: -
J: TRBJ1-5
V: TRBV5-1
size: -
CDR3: CASSPGPTNQPQHF
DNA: TGCGCCAGCAGCCCGGGACCGACCAATCAGCCCCAGCATTTT

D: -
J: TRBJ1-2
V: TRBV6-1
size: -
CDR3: CASSEPYGYTF
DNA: TGTGCCAGCAGTGAGCCCTATGGCTACACCTTC

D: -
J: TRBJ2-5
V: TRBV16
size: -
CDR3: CASSQFSGRSQETQYF
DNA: TGTGCCAGCAGCCAATTCTCGGGGCGCAGCCAAGAGACCCAGTACTTC

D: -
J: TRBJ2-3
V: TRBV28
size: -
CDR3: CASSLLDTQYF
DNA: TGTGCCAGCAGTTTATTAGATACGCAGTATTTT

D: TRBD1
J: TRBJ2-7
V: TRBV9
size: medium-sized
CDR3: CASSGSRQGSYEQYF
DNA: TGTGCCAGCAGCGGCTCGAGACAGGGCTCCTACGAGCAGTACTTC

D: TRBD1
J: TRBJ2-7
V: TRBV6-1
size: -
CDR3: CASSRDRGGYEQYF
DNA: TGTGCCAGCAGTCGGGACAGGGGGGGCTACGAGCAGTACTTC

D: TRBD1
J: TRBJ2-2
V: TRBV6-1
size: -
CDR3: CASSGGQGAGAGELFF
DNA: TGTGCCAGCAGTGGGGGACAGGGGGCAGGGGCCGGGGAGCTGTTTTTT

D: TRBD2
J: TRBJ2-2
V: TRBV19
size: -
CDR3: CASRGLAGAPGELFF
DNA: TGTGCCAGCAGGGGACTAGCGGGAGCCCCCGGGGAGCTGTTTTTT

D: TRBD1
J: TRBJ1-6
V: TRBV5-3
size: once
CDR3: CASTSLEGAGYNSPLHF
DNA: TGTGCCAGCACCTCCTTGGAGGGGGCAGGATATAATTCACCCCTCCACTTT

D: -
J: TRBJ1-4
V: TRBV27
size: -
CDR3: CASSLLGPPEKLFF
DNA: TGTGCCAGCAGTTTATTGGGCCCGCCTGAAAAACTGTTTTTT

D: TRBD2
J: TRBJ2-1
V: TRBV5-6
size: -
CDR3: CASSLGLAGGWSYNEQFF
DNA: TGTGCCAGCAGCTTGGGGCTAGCGGGAGGTTGGTCCTACAATGAGCAGTTCTTC

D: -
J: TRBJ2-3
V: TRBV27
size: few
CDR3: CASSFRPGDTQYF
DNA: TGTGCCAGCAGTTTTCGGCCGGGGGATACGCAGTATTTT

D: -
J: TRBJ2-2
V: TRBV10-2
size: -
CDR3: CASIGWEPGTGELFF
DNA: TGCGCCAGCATCGGGTGGGAGCCGGGGACCGGGGAGCTGTTTTTT

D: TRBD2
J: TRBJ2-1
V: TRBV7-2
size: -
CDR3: CASSLDLAGPYNEQFF
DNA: TGTGCCAGCAGCTTAGACCTAGCGGGCCCCTACAATGAGCAGTTCTTC

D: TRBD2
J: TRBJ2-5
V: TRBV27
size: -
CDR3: CASKTSGSRETQYF
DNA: TGTGCCAGCAAGACTAGCGGGAGCCGGGAGACCCAGTACTTC

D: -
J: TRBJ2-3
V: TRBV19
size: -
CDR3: CATSEDTQYF
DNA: TGTGCCACATCAGAGGATACGCAGTATTTT

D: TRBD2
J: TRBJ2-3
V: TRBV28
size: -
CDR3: CASSHRRGLASTDTQYF
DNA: TGTGCCAGCAGCCACCGTCGTGGACTAGCGAGCACAGATACGCAGTATTTT

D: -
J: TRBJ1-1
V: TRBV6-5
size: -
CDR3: CASSRPGWHTEAFF
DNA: TGTGCCAGCAGTCGCCCGGGCTGGCACACTGAAGCTTTCTTT

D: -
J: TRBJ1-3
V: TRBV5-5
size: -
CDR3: CASSQGSGNTIYF
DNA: TGTGCCAGCAGCCAAGGCTCTGGAAACACCATATATTTT

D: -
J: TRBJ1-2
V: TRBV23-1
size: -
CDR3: CAVQSGVKGANYGYTF
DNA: TGCGCCGTGCAGAGTGGGGTAAAAGGGGCTAACTATGGCTACACCTTC